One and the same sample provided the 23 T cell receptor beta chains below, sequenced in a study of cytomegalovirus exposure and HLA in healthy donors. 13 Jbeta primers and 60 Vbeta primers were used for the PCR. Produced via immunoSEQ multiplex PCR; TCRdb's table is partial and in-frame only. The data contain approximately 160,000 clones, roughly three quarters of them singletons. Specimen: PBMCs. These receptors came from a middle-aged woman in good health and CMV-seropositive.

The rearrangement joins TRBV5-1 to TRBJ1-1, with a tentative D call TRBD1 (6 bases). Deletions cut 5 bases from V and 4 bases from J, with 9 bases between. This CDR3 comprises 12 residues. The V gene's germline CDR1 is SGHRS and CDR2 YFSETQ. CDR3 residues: CASRLGGTEAFF. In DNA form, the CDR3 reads TGCGCCAGCAGACTAGGGGGCACTGAAGCTTTCTTT. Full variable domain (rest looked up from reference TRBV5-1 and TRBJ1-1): KAGVTQTPRYLIKTRGQQVTLSCSPISGHRSVSWYQQTPGQGLQFLFEYFSETQRNKGNFPGRFSGRQFSNSRSEMNVSTLELGDSALYLCASRLGGTEAFFGQGTRLTVV.

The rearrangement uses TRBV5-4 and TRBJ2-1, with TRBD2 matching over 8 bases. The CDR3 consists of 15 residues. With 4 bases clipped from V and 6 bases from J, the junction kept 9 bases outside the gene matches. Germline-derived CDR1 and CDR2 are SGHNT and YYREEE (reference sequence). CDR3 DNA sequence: TGTGCCAGCAGCCTAACTAGCGGAGGGGCCAATGAGCAGTTCTTC. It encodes CASSLTSGGANEQFF. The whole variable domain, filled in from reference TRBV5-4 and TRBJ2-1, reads ETGVTQSPTHLIKTRGQQVTLRCSSQSGHNTVSWYQQALGQGPQFIFQYYREEENGRGNFPPRFSGLQFPNYSSELNVNALELDDSALYLCASSLTSGGANEQFFGPGTRLTVL.

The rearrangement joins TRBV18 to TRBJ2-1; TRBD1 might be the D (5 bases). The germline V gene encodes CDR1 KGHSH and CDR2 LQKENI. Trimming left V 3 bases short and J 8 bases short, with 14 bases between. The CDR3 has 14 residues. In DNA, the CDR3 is TGTGCCAGCTCACCTGACCCAGGGATCCATGAGCAGTTCTTC. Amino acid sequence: CASSPDPGIHEQFF. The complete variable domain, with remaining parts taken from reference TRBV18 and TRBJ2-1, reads NAGVMQNPRHLVRRRGQEARLRCSPMKGHSHVYWYRQLPEEGLKFMVYLQKENIIDESGMPKERFSAEFPKEGPSILRIQQVVRGDSAAYFCASSPDPGIHEQFFGPGTRLTVL.

DNA for the CDR3: TGTGCCAGCAGCCACCTGTTGGGACAGTCCCCAACCTACGAGCAGTACTTC. Protein sequence: CASSHLLGQSPTYEQYF. The rearrangement uses TRBV13 and TRBJ2-7; 7 nucleotides align to TRBD1. Per germline, CDR1 PRHDT and CDR2 FYEKMQ (reference sequence). The V and J ends lost 5 bases and 2 bases, in that order; junction bases with no gene match: 15. The CDR3 loop spans 17 amino acids.

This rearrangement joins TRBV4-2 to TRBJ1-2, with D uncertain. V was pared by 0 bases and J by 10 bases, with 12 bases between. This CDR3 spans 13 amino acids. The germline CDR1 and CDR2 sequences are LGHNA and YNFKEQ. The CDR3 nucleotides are TGTGCCAGCAGCCAAGATATCGGGTTAGTCTACACCTTC. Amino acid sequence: CASSQDIGLVYTF.

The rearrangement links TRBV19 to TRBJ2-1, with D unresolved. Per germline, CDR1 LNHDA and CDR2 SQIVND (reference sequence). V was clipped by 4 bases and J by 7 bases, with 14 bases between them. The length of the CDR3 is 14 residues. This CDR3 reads CASSSSLAFNEQFF. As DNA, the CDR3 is TGTGCCAGTAGTAGTTCTTTGGCCTTTAATGAGCAGTTCTTC.

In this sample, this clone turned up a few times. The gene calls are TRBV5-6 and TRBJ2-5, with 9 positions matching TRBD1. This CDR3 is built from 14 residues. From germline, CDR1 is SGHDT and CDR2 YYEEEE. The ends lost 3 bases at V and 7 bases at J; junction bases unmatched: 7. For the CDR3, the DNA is TGTGCCAGCAGCTCGGGACAGGGAAGTGTGACCCAGTACTTC. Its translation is CASSSGQGSVTQYF.

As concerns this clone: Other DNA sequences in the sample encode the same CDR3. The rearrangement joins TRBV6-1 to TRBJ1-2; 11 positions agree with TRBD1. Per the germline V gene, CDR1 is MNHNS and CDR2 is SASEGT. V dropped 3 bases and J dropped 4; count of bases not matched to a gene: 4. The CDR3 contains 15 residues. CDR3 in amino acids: CASSERTGGPYGYTF. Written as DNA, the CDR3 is TGTGCCAGCAGTGAGAGGACAGGGGGCCCCTATGGCTACACCTTC.

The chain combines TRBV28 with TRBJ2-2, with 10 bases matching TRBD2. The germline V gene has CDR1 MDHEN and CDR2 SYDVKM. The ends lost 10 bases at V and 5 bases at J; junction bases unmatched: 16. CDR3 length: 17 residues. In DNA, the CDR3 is TGTGCCACCACTACAACACCGGGACTAGCGTATACCGGGGAGCTGTTTTTT. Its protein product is CATTTTPGLAYTGELFF.

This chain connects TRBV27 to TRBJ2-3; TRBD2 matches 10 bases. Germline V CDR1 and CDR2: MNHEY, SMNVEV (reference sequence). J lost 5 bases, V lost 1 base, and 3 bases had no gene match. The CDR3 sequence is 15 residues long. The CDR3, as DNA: TGTGCCAGCAGTTTATTAGCGGGGGGTATAGATACGCAGTATTTT. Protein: CASSLLAGGIDTQYF.

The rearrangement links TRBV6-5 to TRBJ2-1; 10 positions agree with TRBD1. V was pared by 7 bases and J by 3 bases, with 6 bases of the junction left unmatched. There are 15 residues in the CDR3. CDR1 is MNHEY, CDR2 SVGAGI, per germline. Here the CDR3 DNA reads TGTGCCAGCACCGAGGGGACAGGGGACTACAATGAGCAGTTCTTC. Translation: CASTEGTGDYNEQFF.

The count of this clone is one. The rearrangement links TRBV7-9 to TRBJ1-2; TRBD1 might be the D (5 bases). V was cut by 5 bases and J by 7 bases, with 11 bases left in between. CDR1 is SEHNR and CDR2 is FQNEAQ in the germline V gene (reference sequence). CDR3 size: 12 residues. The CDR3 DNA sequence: TGTGCCAGCAGCCCCGAGGGACTTGGCTACACCTTC. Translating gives CASSPEGLGYTF.

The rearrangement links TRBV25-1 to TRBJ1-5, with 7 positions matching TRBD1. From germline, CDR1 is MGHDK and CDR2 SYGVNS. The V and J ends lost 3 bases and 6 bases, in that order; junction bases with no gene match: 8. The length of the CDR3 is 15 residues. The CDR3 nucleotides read TGTGCCAGCAGTGATACAGGGGATCACTTTCAGCCCCAGCATTTT. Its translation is CASSDTGDHFQPQHF.

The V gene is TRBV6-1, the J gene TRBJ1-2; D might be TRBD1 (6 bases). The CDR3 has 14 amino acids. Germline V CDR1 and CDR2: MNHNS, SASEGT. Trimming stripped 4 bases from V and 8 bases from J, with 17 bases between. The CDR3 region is CASSAISGGWGYTF. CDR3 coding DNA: TGTGCCAGCAGTGCTATCTCGGGGGGCTGGGGCTACACCTTC.

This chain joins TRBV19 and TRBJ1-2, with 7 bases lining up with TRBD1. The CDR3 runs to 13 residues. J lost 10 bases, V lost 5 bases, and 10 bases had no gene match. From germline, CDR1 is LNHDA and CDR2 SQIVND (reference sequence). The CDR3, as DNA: TGTGCCAGTAGTCCATCCGGGACAGCCTCCTACACCTTC. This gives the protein CASSPSGTASYTF.

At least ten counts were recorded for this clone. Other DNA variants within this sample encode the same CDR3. For the CDR3, the DNA is TGTGCCAGCAGCTTGGGGGGCTCCTATGGCTACACCTTC. This gives the protein CASSLGGSYGYTF. This rearrangement joins TRBV5-4 to TRBJ1-2; weak D call: TRBD1 (5 bases). In germline, CDR1 is SGHNT, CDR2 YYREEE (reference sequence). The CDR3 covers 13 residues. Deletions cut 0 bases from V and 4 bases from J, with 7 bases between.

The CDR3 loop is CAWSPERDTEAFF. The CDR3 DNA reads TGTGCCTGGAGTCCCGAGCGTGACACTGAAGCTTTCTTT. This sequence joins TRBV30 and TRBJ1-1; D gene uncertain. This CDR3 has 13 amino acids. The V gene lost 2 bases and the J gene lost 3 bases, with 10 bases spanning the gap. Germline values: CDR1 GTSNPN, CDR2 SVGIG (reference sequence).

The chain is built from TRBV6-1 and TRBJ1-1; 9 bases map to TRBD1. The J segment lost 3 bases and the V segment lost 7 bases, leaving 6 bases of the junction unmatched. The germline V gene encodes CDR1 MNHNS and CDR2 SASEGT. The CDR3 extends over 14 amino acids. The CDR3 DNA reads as TGTGCCAGCACGAACAGGGGGCTACACACTGAAGCTTTCTTT. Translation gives CASTNRGLHTEAFF.

The CDR3 nucleotides read TGTGCCAGCAGTTCGGGGGGTACTGAAGCTTTCTTT. Translation: CASSSGGTEAFF. The V gene is TRBV6-5, the J gene TRBJ1-1, with D possibly being TRBD1 (5 bases). V was pared by 4 bases and J by 5 bases, with 8 bases between. Germline CDR1 and CDR2: MNHEY and SVGAGI. There are 12 residues in the CDR3.

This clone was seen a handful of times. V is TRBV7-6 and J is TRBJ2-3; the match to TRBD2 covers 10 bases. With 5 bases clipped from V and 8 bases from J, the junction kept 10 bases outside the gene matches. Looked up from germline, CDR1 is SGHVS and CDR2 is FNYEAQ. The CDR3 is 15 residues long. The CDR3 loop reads CASSPASGGGGTQYF. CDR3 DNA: TGTGCCAGCAGCCCGGCCAGCGGGGGGGGAGGTACGCAGTATTTT.

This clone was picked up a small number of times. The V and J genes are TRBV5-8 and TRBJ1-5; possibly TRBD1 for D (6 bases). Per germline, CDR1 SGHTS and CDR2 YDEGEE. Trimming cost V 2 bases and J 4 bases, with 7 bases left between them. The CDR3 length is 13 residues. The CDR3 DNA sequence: TGTGCCAGCAGCTTAGGACAGAATCAGCCCCAGCATTTT. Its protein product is CASSLGQNQPQHF.

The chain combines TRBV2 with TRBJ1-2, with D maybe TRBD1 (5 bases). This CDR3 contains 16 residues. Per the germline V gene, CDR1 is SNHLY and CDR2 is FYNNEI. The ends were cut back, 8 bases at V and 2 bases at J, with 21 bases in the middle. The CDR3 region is CASSVGGGGSNYGYTF. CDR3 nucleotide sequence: TGTGCCAGCTCGGTCGGCGGGGGGGGTAGCAACTATGGCTACACCTTC.

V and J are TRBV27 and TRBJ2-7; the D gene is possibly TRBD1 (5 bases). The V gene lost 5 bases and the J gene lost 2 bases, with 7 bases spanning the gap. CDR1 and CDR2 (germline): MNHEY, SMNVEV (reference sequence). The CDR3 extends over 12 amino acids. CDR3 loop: CASSPDTYEQYF. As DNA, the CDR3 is TGTGCCAGCAGTCCGGACACCTACGAGCAGTACTTC.